This T cell receptor (beta chain) appears in the sequencing data of a study of blood T cell repertoires in COVID-19. In the study overall: COVID-19 samples from acute and convalescent phases originated in the United States, Italy and Spain. The cDNA or gDNA used as material had been derived from T cells, B-cell-depleted T cells, or PBMCs.

CDR3 length: 15 amino acids. Germline V lookup: CDR1 MDHEN, CDR2 SYDVKM. V shed 7 bases, J shed 4 bases, and the junction held 7 bases outside the gene matches. Clones were read by immunoSEQ multiplex PCR, and TCRdb kept only the in-frame ones, dropping some. The table lists fewer than 350,000 clones, over 75% of them singletons. Cohorts were based on clinical histories the participants reported. This rearrangement joins TRBV28 to TRBJ1-5; 10 nucleotides line up with TRBD1. This clonotype was obtained from a woman in her 30s who had recovered from COVID-19. Material: PBMCs or T cells enriched from blood (not recorded which). The CDR3: CASIGGQGPNQPQHF. DNA for the CDR3: TGTGCCAGCATCGGGGGACAGGGGCCTAATCAGCCCCAGCATTTT. The whole variable domain, remainder taken from reference TRBV28 and TRBJ1-5, is DVKVTQSSRYLVKRTGEKVFLECVQDMDHENMFWYRQDPGLGLRLIYFSYDVKMKEKGDIPEGYSVSREKKERFSLILESASTNQTSMYLCASIGGQGPNQPQHFGDGTRLSIL.